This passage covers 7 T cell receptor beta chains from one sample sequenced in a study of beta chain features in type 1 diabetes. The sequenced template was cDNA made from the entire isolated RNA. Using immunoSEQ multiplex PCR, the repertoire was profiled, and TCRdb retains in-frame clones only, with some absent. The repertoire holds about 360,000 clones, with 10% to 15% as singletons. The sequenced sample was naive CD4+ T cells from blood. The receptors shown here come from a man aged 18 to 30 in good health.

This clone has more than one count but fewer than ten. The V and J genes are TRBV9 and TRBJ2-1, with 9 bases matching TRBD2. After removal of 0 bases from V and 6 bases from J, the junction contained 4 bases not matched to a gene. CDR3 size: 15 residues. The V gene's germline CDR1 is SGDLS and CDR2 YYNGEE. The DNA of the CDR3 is TGTGCCAGCAGCGTAGTTAGCGGGAGCCGCAATGAGCAGTTCTTC. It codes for CASSVVSGSRNEQFF.

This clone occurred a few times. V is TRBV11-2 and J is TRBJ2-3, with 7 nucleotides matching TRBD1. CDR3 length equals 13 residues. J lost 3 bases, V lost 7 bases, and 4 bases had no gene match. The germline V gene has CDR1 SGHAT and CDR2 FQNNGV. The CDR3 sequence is CASTNRGTDTQYF. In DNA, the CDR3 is TGTGCCAGCACCAACAGGGGTACAGATACGCAGTATTTT.

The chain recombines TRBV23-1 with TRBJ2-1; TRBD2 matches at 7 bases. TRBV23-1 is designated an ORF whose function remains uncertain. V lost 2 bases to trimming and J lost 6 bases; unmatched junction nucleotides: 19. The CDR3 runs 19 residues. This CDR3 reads CASSQVRRGPASGFNEQFF. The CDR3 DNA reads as TGCGCCAGCAGTCAAGTCCGTCGGGGTCCGGCTAGCGGATTCAATGAGCAGTTCTTC.

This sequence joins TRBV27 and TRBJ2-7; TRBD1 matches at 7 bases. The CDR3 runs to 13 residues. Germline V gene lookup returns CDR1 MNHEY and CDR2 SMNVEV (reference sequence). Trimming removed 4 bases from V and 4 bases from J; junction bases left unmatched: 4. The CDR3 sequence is CASSSRQGYEQYF. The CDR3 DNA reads TGTGCCAGCAGTTCTAGACAGGGTTACGAGCAGTACTTC.

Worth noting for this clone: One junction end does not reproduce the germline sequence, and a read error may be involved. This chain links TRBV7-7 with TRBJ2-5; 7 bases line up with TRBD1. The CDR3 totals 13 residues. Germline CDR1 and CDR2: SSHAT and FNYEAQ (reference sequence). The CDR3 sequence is CASSLGTVETQYF. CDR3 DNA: TGTGCTAGCAGCCTCGGGACAGTAGAGACCCAGTACTTC.

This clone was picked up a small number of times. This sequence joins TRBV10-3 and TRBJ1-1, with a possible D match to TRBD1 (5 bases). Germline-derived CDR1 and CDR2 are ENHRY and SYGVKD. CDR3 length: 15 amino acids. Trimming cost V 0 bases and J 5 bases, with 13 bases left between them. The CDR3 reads CAISESLRGRTEAFF. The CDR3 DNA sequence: TGTGCCATCAGTGAGTCGCTCCGGGGGAGGACTGAAGCTTTCTTT.

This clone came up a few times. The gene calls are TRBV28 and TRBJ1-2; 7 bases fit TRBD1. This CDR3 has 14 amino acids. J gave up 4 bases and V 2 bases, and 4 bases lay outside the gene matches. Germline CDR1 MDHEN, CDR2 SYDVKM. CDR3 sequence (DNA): TGTGCCAGCAGTTTAACGACAGGGATCTATGGCTACACCTTC. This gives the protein CASSLTTGIYGYTF.